The rows below give T cell receptor beta chains drawn from one sample of a study of CD8+ T cells in alopecia areata. Libraries were prepared by immunoSEQ multiplex PCR; TCRdb keeps only in-frame clonotypes and omits some of them. The data show 90,000 to 100,000 clones, around 60% seen once. This specimen consisted of CD8+ T cells sorted from blood, obtained at week 4, from a patient treated with tofacitinib. The receptors stem from a human donor with alopecia areata. Each CDR3 is given without its conserved first and last residue. Fields, in order: J gene, V gene, CDR3 protein.

TRBJ2-5	TRBV10-3	AISDWSSGSRETQY
TRBJ2-2	TRBV9	ASSVDEGVNTGELF
TRBJ1-1	TRBV4-2	ASSQDGVDTEAF
TRBJ1-1	TRBV4-1	ASSQAGGGATEAF
TRBJ2-2	TRBV6-4	ASSDGQNTGELF
TRBJ2-3	TRBV5-1	ASSLFSDTQY
TRBJ2-7	TRBV28	ASSLFGRAYEQY
TRBJ1-1	TRBV27	ASSLSAAGTYEAF
TRBJ2-5	TRBV2	ASSEESNPTQY
TRBJ1-2	TRBV25-1	ASRLQGDYGYT
TRBJ1-2	TRBV25-1	ASSDVGLNYGYT
TRBJ1-1	TRBV5-1	ASSLGQGGAEAF
TRBJ2-1	TRBV27	ASSVTSGGDNEQF
TRBJ1-4	TRBV10-3	AISDPREGKLF
TRBJ2-5	TRBV30	AWRQDYQETQY
TRBJ1-2	TRBV29-1	SVVGVRTEPYGYT
TRBJ2-5	TRBV2	ASVFGQETQY
TRBJ2-7	TRBV27	ASSPQGISYEQY
TRBJ2-2	TRBV29-1	SVSGALTNTGELF
TRBJ2-2	TRBV5-4	ASSLWAGVATGELF
TRBJ2-1	TRBV7-2	ASSAKYNEQF
TRBJ1-5	TRBV30	AWSETGSNQPQH
TRBJ1-2	TRBV4-1	ASSPRQGEGYT
TRBJ2-4	TRBV6-1	ASSELGAKNIQY
TRBJ2-1	TRBV7-9	ASNPNEGRGGDNEQF
TRBJ2-7	TRBV7-2	ASSSYEQY
TRBJ2-1	TRBV6-5	ASSPSGRGNEQF
TRBJ1-2	TRBV30	AWRGADGYT
TRBJ2-7	TRBV30	AWSVGAGVREQY
TRBJ2-7	TRBV7-8	ASSFNLGNEQY
TRBJ2-5	TRBV30	ATDRGGQETQY
TRBJ2-1	TRBV4-3	ASSQGAGGLHNEQF
TRBJ2-7	TRBV7-2	ASGNIPGTGVFEQY
TRBJ2-1	TRBV6-5	ASGRSGEENEQF
TRBJ1-4	TRBV19	ASSIMATNEKLF
TRBJ2-7	TRBV29-1	SVRTGSYEQY
TRBJ2-5	TRBV7-9	ASSWDTVVETQY